The 25 T cell receptor beta chains in this list originate from one sample, sequenced in a study of shared clonotypes between healthy human individuals. Profiled with immunoSEQ multiplex PCR; TCRdb holds only in-frame clones, not every one. The table lists some 800,000 clones, over 90% of them singletons, with around 24% in the top ten. Terminally differentiated effector memory CD45RA+ cells were excluded from the naive CD8 cells, which were CD45RO-negative and positively selected for CCR7. Sample: naive CD8+ T cells sorted from blood. Source of these receptors: a man under 40 in good health.

This clone was counted a single time. The chain couples TRBV6-5 to TRBJ1-5; D is ambiguous. V was cut by 0 bases and J by 4 bases, with 7 bases left in between. This CDR3 has 14 amino acids. Looked up from germline, CDR1 is MNHEY and CDR2 is SVGAGI. CDR3 nucleotide sequence: TGTGCCAGCAGTTACTCGTCCAGTAATCAGCCCCAGCATTTT. Amino acids: CASSYSSSNQPQHF.

The rearrangement uses TRBV4-3 and TRBJ2-7; D gene ambiguous. The germline V gene has CDR1 LGHNA and CDR2 YSLEER. Trimming stripped 0 bases from V and 2 bases from J, with 11 bases between. The CDR3 sequence is 15 residues long. The CDR3 is CASSQDLSGAYEQYF. CDR3 nucleotides: TGCGCCAGCAGCCAAGATCTTTCGGGTGCCTACGAGCAGTACTTC.

The V gene is TRBV10-1, the J gene TRBJ1-5; D is undetermined. The V gene lost 1 base and the J gene lost 4 bases, with 23 bases spanning the gap. The CDR3 is 19 amino acids. Per the germline V gene, CDR1 is WNHNN and CDR2 is SYGVQD (reference sequence). The CDR3: CASSEFLSNDIDENQPQHF. CDR3 nucleotide sequence: TGCGCCAGCAGTGAGTTCCTGAGTAATGACATAGACGAAAATCAGCCCCAGCATTTT.

V and J are TRBV5-1 and TRBJ2-7; no firm D call. V was cut by 4 bases and J by 4 bases, with 12 bases left in between. This CDR3 spans 13 amino acids. Per germline, CDR1 SGHRS and CDR2 YFSETQ. This CDR3 reads CASSPTPGYEQYF. In nucleotides, the CDR3 is TGCGCCAGCAGCCCCACCCCCGGGTACGAGCAGTACTTC. The full variable domain, with the rest looked up from reference TRBV5-1 and TRBJ2-7, is KAGVTQTPRYLIKTRGQQVTLSCSPISGHRSVSWYQQTPGQGLQFLFEYFSETQRNKGNFPGRFSGRQFSNSRSEMNVSTLELGDSALYLCASSPTPGYEQYFGPGTRLTVT.

The chain uses TRBV7-9 and TRBJ2-5; TRBD2 might be the D (6 bases). V was pared by 5 bases and J by 4 bases, with 20 bases between. The CDR3 is made up of 16 amino acids. Germline CDR1 and CDR2: SEHNR and FQNEAQ (reference sequence). DNA for the CDR3: TGTGCCAGCAGCCCCCGACTAGTAAAGGTTCGAGAGACCCAGTACTTC. Translated: CASSPRLVKVRETQYF.

CDR3 DNA sequence: TGTGCCAGCAGCCTGTTTTTCCGGGGACAGGGGACCTACGAGCAGTACTTC. This sequence encodes CASSLFFRGQGTYEQYF. The rearrangement joins TRBV11-2 to TRBJ2-7; 10 positions match TRBD1. The ends lost 5 bases at V and 2 bases at J; junction bases unmatched: 12. The CDR3 is made up of 17 amino acids. The V gene's germline CDR1 is SGHAT and CDR2 FQNNGV.

The chain joins TRBV7-9 to TRBJ1-2; TRBD1 might be the D (5 bases). This CDR3 spans 15 amino acids. The germline V gene has CDR1 SEHNR and CDR2 FQNEAQ (reference sequence). V lost 4 bases to trimming and J lost 0 bases, with 12 bases between them. CDR3 nucleotides: TGTGCCAGCAGCTGGAAACAGGCTACTAACTATGGCTACACCTTC. It yields the protein CASSWKQATNYGYTF.

For the CDR3, the DNA is TGTGCCAGCAGCTTCCGGACTAGCGGGAACACCGGGGAGCTGTTTTTT. This translates into CASSFRTSGNTGELFF. The J gene is TRBJ2-2, the V gene TRBV13; 10 bases agree with TRBD2. Germline values: CDR1 PRHDT, CDR2 FYEKMQ (reference sequence). V lost 3 bases, J lost 1 base, and 2 bases stayed unmatched. This CDR3 spans 16 amino acids.

The chain has TRBV10-3 and TRBJ2-3; TRBD1 aligns across 8 bases. V was clipped by 3 bases and J by 1 base; unmatched bases: 6. CDR3 length: 16 amino acids. Germline values: CDR1 ENHRY, CDR2 SYGVKD. CDR3 nucleotide sequence: TGTGCCATCAGTGACCCCGGACAGGGCGGCACAGATACGCAGTATTTT. This encodes CAISDPGQGGTDTQYF.

The chain joins TRBV2 to TRBJ2-2; possible D gene TRBD2, 7 bases. CDR3 size: 22 residues. Germline assignment: CDR1 SNHLY and CDR2 FYNNEI. Trimming cost V 3 bases and J 3 bases, with 32 bases left between them. The CDR3 sequence is CASSDSLQQTRGRAWDTGELFF. CDR3 bases: TGTGCCAGCAGTGACTCACTCCAACAGACTAGGGGGAGGGCCTGGGACACCGGGGAGCTGTTTTTT.

The rearrangement links TRBV5-4 to TRBJ2-7; D may be TRBD1 (6 bases). Germline CDR1 reads SGHNT; CDR2 reads YYREEE (reference sequence). Trimming removed 4 bases from V and 6 bases from J, with 17 bases in between. The CDR3 is 14 residues long. The CDR3 sequence is CASSDSGVPGEQYF. In DNA form, the CDR3 reads TGTGCCAGCAGCGACTCAGGGGTCCCTGGCGAGCAGTACTTC.

This chain uses TRBV4-1 with TRBJ2-3, with D possibly being TRBD2 (6 bases). The germline V gene encodes CDR1 MGHRA and CDR2 YSYEKL. Trimming took off 2 bases at V and 1 base at J, with 10 bases between the two ends. The CDR3 is made up of 15 amino acids. The chain's CDR3 is CASSQLGLGTDTQYF. CDR3 sequence (DNA): TGCGCCAGCAGCCAACTGGGACTGGGCACAGATACGCAGTATTTT.

V and J are TRBV19 and TRBJ2-7; 9 bases agree with TRBD1. Germline assignment: CDR1 LNHDA and CDR2 SQIVND (reference sequence). The V segment lost 5 bases and the J segment 4 bases; nucleotides outside the gene matches: 12. The CDR3 runs 16 residues. CDR3 loop: CASSPGQGMARYEQYF. Written as DNA, the CDR3 is TGTGCCAGTAGTCCCGGACAGGGGATGGCTCGATACGAGCAGTACTTC.

This sequence joins TRBV30 and TRBJ2-4, with D possibly being TRBD1 (7 bases). Deletions cut 1 base from V and 1 base from J, with 14 bases between. Germline V gene sequence: CDR1 GTSNPN, CDR2 SVGIG (reference sequence). This CDR3 is built from 16 residues. CDR3: CAWSAGGLSAKNIQYF. The CDR3 region has the DNA TGTGCCTGGAGTGCAGGGGGGCTTTCGGCCAAAAACATTCAGTACTTC.

The chain joins TRBV25-1 to TRBJ1-3; D is undetermined. The germline gives CDR1 MGHDK, CDR2 SYGVNS. The CDR3 is 13 amino acids. V dropped 10 bases and J dropped 0 bases, with 10 bases sitting between them. The CDR3 bases are TGTGCCACATCTCACACCTCTGGAAACACCATATATTTT. This codes for CATSHTSGNTIYF.

The CDR3 loop reads CASSFALSQGEETQYF. CDR3 coding DNA: TGTGCCAGCAGTTTCGCCTTGTCACAGGGTGAAGAGACCCAGTACTTC. The J gene is TRBJ2-5, the V gene TRBV28; D perhaps matches TRBD1 (6 bases). The CDR3 is 16 amino acids. Germline V gene lookup returns CDR1 MDHEN and CDR2 SYDVKM. Trimming stripped 3 bases from V and 3 bases from J, with 17 bases between.

The rearrangement links TRBV5-5 to TRBJ2-5; TRBD1 might be the D (6 bases). CDR1 and CDR2 (germline): SGHKS, YYEKEE (reference sequence). The V end lost 4 bases, the J end lost 3 bases, and 16 bases lay between the germline ends. The CDR3 loop spans 15 amino acids. This CDR3 is CASSPDPTGKETQYF. The CDR3, as DNA: TGTGCCAGCAGCCCCGATCCAACAGGGAAAGAGACCCAGTACTTC.

The genes are TRBV11-2 and TRBJ1-2; tentative D call: TRBD1 (6 bases). The CDR3 spans 17 residues. Trimming pared 5 bases from V and 6 bases from J, leaving 25 bases between. CDR1 SGHAT and CDR2 FQNNGV come from the germline V gene. The CDR3 spells CASSPVGGRLYYDGYTF. In DNA, the CDR3 is TGTGCCAGCAGCCCGGTCGGGGGGCGCTTATACTACGATGGCTACACCTTC.

V gene TRBV7-2 combines with J gene TRBJ2-1; a weak D match, TRBD1 (5 bases). From germline, CDR1 is SGHTA and CDR2 FQGNSA. This CDR3 region has 18 residues. The V gene lost 1 base and the J gene lost 0 bases, with 16 bases spanning the gap. CDR3 in amino acids: CASSLDGATDSSYNEQFF. CDR3 DNA: TGTGCCAGCAGCTTAGATGGGGCAACCGATAGCTCCTACAATGAGCAGTTCTTC. The full variable domain, completed using reference TRBV7-2 and TRBJ2-1, is GAGVSQSPSNKVTEKGKDVELRCDPISGHTALYWYRQSLGQGLEFLIYFQGNSAPDKSGLPSDRFSAERTGGSVSTLTIQRTQQEDSAVYLCASSLDGATDSSYNEQFFGPGTRLTVL.

The chain recombines TRBV19 with TRBJ2-1; D uncertain. Germline loops: CDR1 LNHDA, CDR2 SQIVND (reference sequence). The V end lost 6 bases, the J end lost 5 bases, and 14 bases lay between the germline ends. The CDR3 has 14 amino acids. CDR3 nucleotide sequence: TGTGCCAGTAGCGTCACGCGGCTAGACAATGAGCAGTTCTTC. It is translated as CASSVTRLDNEQFF.

J is TRBJ2-7 and V is TRBV4-1; D is perhaps TRBD1 (6 bases). Germline loops: CDR1 MGHRA, CDR2 YSYEKL. This CDR3 contains 14 residues. The V end was cut by 2 bases, the J end by 2 bases, with 10 bases between. The DNA of the CDR3 is TGCGCCAGCAGCCAACTCGGGACAACCTACGAGCAGTACTTC. Translation gives CASSQLGTTYEQYF.

The genes are TRBV28 and TRBJ1-1, with D unclear. The germline V gene encodes CDR1 MDHEN and CDR2 SYDVKM. The CDR3 loop spans 13 amino acids. Trimming left V 5 bases short and J 1 base short, with 8 bases between. The chain's CDR3 is CASSGTRNTEAFF. CDR3 nucleotide sequence: TGTGCCAGCAGTGGCACAAGGAACACTGAAGCTTTCTTT. Complete variable domain (other parts from reference TRBV28 and TRBJ1-1): DVKVTQSSRYLVKRTGEKVFLECVQDMDHENMFWYRQDPGLGLRLIYFSYDVKMKEKGDIPEGYSVSREKKERFSLILESASTNQTSMYLCASSGTRNTEAFFGQGTRLTVV.

The rearrangement uses TRBV19 and TRBJ1-1; tentative D call: TRBD1 (6 bases). V lost 5 bases and J 5 bases, leaving 12 bases between the germline ends. The CDR3 runs 13 residues. Germline V gene lookup returns CDR1 LNHDA and CDR2 SQIVND (reference sequence). CDR3 nucleotide sequence: TGTGCCAGTAGTGTCCTACAGGGAACTGAAGCTTTCTTT. This codes for CASSVLQGTEAFF.

This sequence joins TRBV2 and TRBJ2-5, with 7 bases fitting TRBD2. The V and J ends lost 5 bases and 5 bases, in that order; junction bases with no gene match: 14. The CDR3 loop spans 16 amino acids. Germline loops: CDR1 SNHLY, CDR2 FYNNEI. The chain's CDR3 is CASSSRGLAVPETQYF. The DNA for the CDR3 is TGTGCCAGCAGTTCCCGAGGGCTAGCGGTCCCGGAGACCCAGTACTTC.

CDR3 bases: TGTGCCAGCAGCGGAGGACTTACACTCTACGAGCAGTACTTC. Translated: CASSGGLTLYEQYF. The chain combines TRBV7-9 with TRBJ2-7; tentatively, D is TRBD2 (5 bases). Per the germline V gene, CDR1 is SEHNR and CDR2 is FQNEAQ (reference sequence). The CDR3 loop spans 14 amino acids. V gave up 5 bases and J gave up 3 bases, with 14 bases separating them.